This entry is about one T cell receptor (beta chain). The repertoire was sequenced with immunoSEQ multiplex PCR; TCRdb's copy has only in-frame clones and lacks some. In the table there are approximately 340,000 clones, about 64% of which are singletons. This entry is derived from a study of cytotoxic CD8 clonotypes in ibrutinib-treated CLL. This CDR3 is 12 amino acids long. V shed 4 bases and J shed 5 bases, with 11 bases lying between them. In germline, CDR1 is SQVTM, CDR2 ANQGSEA. The specimen comprised PBMCs, sampled after 36 months of ibrutinib treatment. The chain is built from TRBV29-1 and TRBJ1-2, with D possibly matching TRBD1 (6 bases). The sequence came from a human donor with chronic lymphocytic leukemia. The CDR3 reads CSVVGGSYGYTF. For the CDR3, the DNA is TGCAGCGTTGTAGGGGGGAGTTATGGCTACACCTTC.